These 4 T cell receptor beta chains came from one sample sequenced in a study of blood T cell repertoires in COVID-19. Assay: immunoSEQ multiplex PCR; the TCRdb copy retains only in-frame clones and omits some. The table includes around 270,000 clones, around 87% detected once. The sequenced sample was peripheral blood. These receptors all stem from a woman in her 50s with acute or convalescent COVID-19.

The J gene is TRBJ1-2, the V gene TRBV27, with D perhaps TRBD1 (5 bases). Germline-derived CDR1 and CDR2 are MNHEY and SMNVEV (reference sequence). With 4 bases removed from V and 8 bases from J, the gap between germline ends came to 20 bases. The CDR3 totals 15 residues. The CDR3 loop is CASSSGPQGLRGYTF. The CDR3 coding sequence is TGTGCCAGCAGTTCCGGACCGCAGGGTTTAAGGGGCTACACCTTC.

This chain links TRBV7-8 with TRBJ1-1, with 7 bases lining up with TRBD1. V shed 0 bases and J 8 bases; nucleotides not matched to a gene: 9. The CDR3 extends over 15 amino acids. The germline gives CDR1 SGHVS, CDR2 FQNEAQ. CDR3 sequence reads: CASSLAFGQAKEAFF. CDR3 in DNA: TGTGCCAGCAGCTTAGCTTTCGGACAGGCAAAAGAAGCTTTCTTT.

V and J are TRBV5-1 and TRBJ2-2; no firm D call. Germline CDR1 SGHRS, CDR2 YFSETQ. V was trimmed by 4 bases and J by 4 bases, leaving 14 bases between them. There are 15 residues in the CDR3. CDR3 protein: CASSPSGYGTGELFF. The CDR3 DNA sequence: TGCGCCAGCAGCCCGTCCGGGTACGGCACCGGGGAGCTGTTTTTT.

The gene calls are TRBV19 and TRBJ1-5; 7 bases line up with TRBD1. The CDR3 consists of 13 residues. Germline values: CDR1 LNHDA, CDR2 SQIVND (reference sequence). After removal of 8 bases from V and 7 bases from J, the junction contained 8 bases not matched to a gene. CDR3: CASVDRLGQPQHF. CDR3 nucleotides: TGTGCCAGTGTGGACAGGTTGGGGCAGCCCCAGCATTTT.